This TCR beta chain originates from a study of T cell responses to AZD1222 COVID-19 vaccine. V was cut by 5 bases and J by 5 bases, with 22 bases left in between. The CDR3 has 16 amino acids. The V gene's germline CDR1 is SGHVS and CDR2 FNYEAQ. Sequenced by immunoSEQ multiplex PCR; TCRdb stores in-frame clones only, minus some. The sample comprises about 130,000 clones, over 90% of which are singletons, and roughly 5.4% rests with the top ten. The J gene is TRBJ2-7, the V gene TRBV7-6; no clear D gene. The receptor comes from an adult in good health. The sequences come from peripheral blood, collected on day 0 of AZD1222 vaccination. CDR3 in amino acids: CASSRNPPANYHEQYF. The CDR3 DNA reads TGTGCCAGCAGCCGAAACCCTCCGGCCAATTACCACGAGCAGTACTTC.